This TCR beta chain was documented in a study of T cell responses to AZD1222 COVID-19 vaccine. Whole-study findings and limits: Once two AZD1222 doses were given, Spike-specific TCR breadth and depth went up. Baseline antibody screening turned up just a handful of seropositive AZD1222 recipients. It should be noted that donors were predominantly white British and more often female, and clonal diversity was possibly underestimated.

Pooling of second doses given at about 4 or about 12 weeks was done. Regarding this clone: The antigen is not known.

V lost 1 base to trimming and J lost 4 bases, with 10 bases between them. This CDR3 spans 15 amino acids. Per germline, CDR1 SGHVS and CDR2 FQNEAQ. TCRdb's table, derived via immunoSEQ multiplex PCR, lists solely in-frame clones and lacks some. The sample lists 65,000 to 85,000 clones; 75% to 85% were seen once. The gene calls are TRBV7-8 and TRBJ2-2; D not certain. This TCR came from an adult who received the AZD1222 COVID-19 vaccine. Material: peripheral blood, obtained 28 days after the second AZD1222 dose. CDR3 in amino acids: CASSLGVETTGELFF. Written as DNA, the CDR3 is TGTGCCAGCAGCTTAGGGGTGGAGACCACCGGGGAGCTGTTTTTT.